This is a list of T cell receptor beta chains from one sample in a study of T-cell memory formation after mild COVID-19. TCRdb itself ran the 5' RACE reads through MiXCR, one entry per CDR3 protein. The top ten clones hold about 13% of a sample with hundreds of thousands of distinct CDR3 sequences, over 25% of them seen once. Material: PBMCs or a T cell subset sorted from them (not recorded which). The source of these receptors is an adult woman who had mild COVID-19 (a few samples of this study predate the infection). Cell type and time point are not known. CDR3s include the opening cysteine and the closing phenylalanine or tryptophan. The D gene is left open where the match is weak. Clone size is stated in some rows and not others, as once, few, many or a class when expanded.

V	D	J	size	CDR3	DNA
TRBV12-3/TRBV12-4	TRBD1	TRBJ1-4	-	CASRPGGRLEKLFF	TGTGCCAGCAGACCAGGGGGGAGGTTAGAAAAACTGTTTTTT
TRBV3-1	-	TRBJ2-6	once	CASSQAQGAPGANVLTF	TGTGCCAGCAGCCAGGCACAGGGAGCCCCTGGGGCCAACGTCCTGACTTTC
TRBV20-1	TRBD2	TRBJ2-5	few	CSARDLLWTSGSEETQYF	TGCAGTGCTAGAGATCTCCTTTGGACTAGCGGGAGCGAAGAGACCCAGTACTTC
TRBV18	TRBD2	TRBJ2-7	few	CASSPSSGGHEQYF	TGTGCCAGCTCACCGAGTAGCGGGGGTCACGAGCAGTACTTC
TRBV4-1	-	TRBJ2-1	few	CASSLEGAYNEQFF	TGCGCCAGCAGCCTCGAGGGGGCCTACAATGAGCAGTTCTTC
TRBV7-9	-	TRBJ2-1	few	CASSPGGSSQFF	TGTGCCAGCAGCCCAGGAGGGTCAAGTCAGTTCTTC
TRBV3-1	-	TRBJ2-4	few	CASSLSTLAKNIQYF	TGTGCCAGCAGCCTTTCGACCCTAGCCAAAAACATTCAGTACTTC
TRBV5-1	-	TRBJ1-6	few	CASSWGTDSPGSPLHF	TGCGCCAGCAGCTGGGGGACGGATTCTCCCGGTTCACCCCTCCACTTT
TRBV28	TRBD2	TRBJ2-5	-	CASRWTSGSQETQYF	TGTGCCAGCAGATGGACTAGCGGGTCCCAAGAGACCCAGTACTTC
TRBV25-1	TRBD1	TRBJ2-4	-	CASSPRDSLNIQYF	TGTGCCAGCAGTCCCCGGGACAGCTTAAACATTCAGTACTTC
TRBV6-2/TRBV6-3	TRBD2	TRBJ2-1	few	CASSLAGVSNEQFF	TGTGCCAGCAGTCTAGCGGGGGTGAGCAATGAGCAGTTCTTC
TRBV7-9	-	TRBJ2-3	-	CASSLASKSGHTDTQYF	TGTGCCAGCAGCTTAGCTTCTAAGTCCGGCCACACAGATACGCAGTATTTT
TRBV6-5	-	TRBJ1-5	-	CASSFRENQPQHF	TGTGCCAGCAGCTTCAGGGAGAATCAGCCCCAGCATTTT
TRBV12-3/TRBV12-4	-	TRBJ1-6	few	CASSLGSNDRRVSNSPLHF	TGTGCCAGCAGTTTAGGGTCCAACGACAGGCGAGTGAGTAATTCACCCCTCCACTTT
TRBV27	TRBD1	TRBJ2-7	many	CASSLTGAYEQYF	TGTGCCAGCAGTTTGACAGGGGCCTACGAGCAGTACTTC
TRBV12-3/TRBV12-4	-	TRBJ1-2	many	CASSLGTGGYTF	TGTGCCAGCAGTCTAGGGACTGGTGGCTACACCTTC